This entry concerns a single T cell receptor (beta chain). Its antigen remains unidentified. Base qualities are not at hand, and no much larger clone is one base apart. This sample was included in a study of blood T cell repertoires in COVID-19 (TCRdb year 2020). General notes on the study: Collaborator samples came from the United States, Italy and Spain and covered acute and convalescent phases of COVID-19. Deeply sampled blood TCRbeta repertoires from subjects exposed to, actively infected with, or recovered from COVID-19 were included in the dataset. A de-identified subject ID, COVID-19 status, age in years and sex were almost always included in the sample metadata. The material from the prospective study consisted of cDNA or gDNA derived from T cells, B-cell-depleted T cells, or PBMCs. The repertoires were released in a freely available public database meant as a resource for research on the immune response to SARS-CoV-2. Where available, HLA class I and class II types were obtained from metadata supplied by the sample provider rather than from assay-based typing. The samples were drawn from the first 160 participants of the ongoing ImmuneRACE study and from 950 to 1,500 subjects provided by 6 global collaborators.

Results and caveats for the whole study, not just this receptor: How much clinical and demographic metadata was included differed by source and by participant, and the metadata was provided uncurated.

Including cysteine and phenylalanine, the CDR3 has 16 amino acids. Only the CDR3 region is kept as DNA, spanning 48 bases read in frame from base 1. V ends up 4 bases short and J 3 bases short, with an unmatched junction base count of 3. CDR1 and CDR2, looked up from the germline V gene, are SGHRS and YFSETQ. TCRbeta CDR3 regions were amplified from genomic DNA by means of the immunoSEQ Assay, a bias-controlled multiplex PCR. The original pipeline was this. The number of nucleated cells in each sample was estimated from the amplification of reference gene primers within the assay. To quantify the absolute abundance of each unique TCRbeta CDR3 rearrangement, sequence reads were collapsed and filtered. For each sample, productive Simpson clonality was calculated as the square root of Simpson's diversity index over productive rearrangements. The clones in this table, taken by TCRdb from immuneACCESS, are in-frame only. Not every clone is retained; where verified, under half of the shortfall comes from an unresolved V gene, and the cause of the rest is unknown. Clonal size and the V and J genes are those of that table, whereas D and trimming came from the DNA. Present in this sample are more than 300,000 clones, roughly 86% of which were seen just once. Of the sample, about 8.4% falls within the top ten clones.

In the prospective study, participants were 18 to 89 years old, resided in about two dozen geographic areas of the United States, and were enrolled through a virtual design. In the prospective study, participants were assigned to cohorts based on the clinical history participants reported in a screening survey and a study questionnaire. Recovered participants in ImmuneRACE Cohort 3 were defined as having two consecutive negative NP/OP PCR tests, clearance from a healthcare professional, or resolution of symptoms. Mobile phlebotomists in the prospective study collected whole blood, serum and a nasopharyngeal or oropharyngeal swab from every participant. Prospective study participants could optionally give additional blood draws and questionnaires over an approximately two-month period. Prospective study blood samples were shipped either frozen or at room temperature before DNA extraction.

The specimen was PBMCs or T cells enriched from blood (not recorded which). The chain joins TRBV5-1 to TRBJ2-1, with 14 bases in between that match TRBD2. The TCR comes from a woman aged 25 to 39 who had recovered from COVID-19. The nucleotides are TGCGCCAGCAGCATCGGACTAGCGGGAGGCTACAATGAGCAGTTCTTC. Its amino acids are CASSIGLAGGYNEQFF.